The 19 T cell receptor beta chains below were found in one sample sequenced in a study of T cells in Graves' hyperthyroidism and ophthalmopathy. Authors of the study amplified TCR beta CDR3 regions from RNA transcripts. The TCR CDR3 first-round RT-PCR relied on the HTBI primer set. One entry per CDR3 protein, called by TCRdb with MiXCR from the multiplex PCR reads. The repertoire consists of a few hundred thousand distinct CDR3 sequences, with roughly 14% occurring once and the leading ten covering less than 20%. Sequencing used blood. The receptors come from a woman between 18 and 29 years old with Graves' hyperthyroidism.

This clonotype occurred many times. CDR3 sequence: CASSNVGGRRETQYF. Written as DNA, the CDR3 is TGTGCCAGCAGCAATGTCGGGGGGCGCCGAGAGACCCAGTACTTC. The gene calls are TRBV6-2 or TRBV6-3 and TRBJ2-5; D is possibly TRBD2 (7 bases). CDR3 length: 15 residues. CDR1 MNHEY and CDR2 SVGEGT come from the germline V gene. The V gene lost 6 bases and the J gene lost 4 bases, with 18 bases spanning the gap.

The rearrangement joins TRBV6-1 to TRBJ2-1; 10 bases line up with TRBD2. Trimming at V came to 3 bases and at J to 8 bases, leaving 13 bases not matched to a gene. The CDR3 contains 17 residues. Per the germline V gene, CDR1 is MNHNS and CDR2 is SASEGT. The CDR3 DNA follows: TGTGCCAGCAGTGAGTCGACATCGATAGCGGGAGGTTATGAGCAGTTCTTC. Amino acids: CASSESTSIAGGYEQFF.

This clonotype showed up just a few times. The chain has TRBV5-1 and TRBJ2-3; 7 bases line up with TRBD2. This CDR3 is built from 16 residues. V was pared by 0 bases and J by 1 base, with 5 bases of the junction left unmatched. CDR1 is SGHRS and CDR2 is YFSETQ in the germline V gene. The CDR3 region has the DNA TGCGCCAGCAGCTTGGAAGGACGGGAGGGCACAGATACGCAGTATTTT. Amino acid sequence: CASSLEGREGTDTQYF.

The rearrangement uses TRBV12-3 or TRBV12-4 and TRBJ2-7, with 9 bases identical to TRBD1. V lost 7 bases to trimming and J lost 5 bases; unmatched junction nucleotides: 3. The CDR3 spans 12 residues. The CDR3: CASMDRGNEQYF. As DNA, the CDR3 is TGTGCCAGCATGGACAGGGGAAACGAGCAGTACTTC.

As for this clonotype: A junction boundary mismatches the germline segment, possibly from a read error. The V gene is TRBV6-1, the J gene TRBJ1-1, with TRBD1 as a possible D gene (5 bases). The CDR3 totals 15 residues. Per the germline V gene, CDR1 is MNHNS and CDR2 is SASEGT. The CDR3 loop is CASQPPGGGGTEASF. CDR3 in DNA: TGTGCCAGCCAGCCCCCTGGGGGTGGTGGGACTGAAGCTTCCTTT.

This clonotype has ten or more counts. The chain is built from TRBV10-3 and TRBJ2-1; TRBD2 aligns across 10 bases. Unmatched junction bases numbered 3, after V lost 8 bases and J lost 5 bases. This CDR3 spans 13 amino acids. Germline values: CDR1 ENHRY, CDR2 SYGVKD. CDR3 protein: CAISTSGNNEQFF. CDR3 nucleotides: TGTGCCATCTCAACTAGCGGGAACAATGAGCAGTTCTTC.

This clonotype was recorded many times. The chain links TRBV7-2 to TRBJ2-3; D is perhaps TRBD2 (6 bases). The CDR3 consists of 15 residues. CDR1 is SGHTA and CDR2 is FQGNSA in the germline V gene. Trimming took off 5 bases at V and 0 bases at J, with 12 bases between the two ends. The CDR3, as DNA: TGTGCCAGCAGCCAGGACTACCTTAGCACAGATACGCAGTATTTT. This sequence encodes CASSQDYLSTDTQYF. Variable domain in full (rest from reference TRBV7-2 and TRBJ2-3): GAGVSQSPSNKVTEKGKDVELRCDPISGHTALYWYRQSLGQGLEFLIYFQGNSAPDKSGLPSDRFSAERTGGSVSTLTIQRTQQEDSAVYLCASSQDYLSTDTQYFGPGTRLTVL.

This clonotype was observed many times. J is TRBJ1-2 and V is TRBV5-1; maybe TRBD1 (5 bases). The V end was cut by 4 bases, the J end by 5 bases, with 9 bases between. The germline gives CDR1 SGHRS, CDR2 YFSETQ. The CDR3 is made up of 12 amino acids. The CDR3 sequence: CASSTEGYGYTF. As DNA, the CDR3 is TGCGCCAGCAGCACGGAGGGGTATGGCTACACCTTC.

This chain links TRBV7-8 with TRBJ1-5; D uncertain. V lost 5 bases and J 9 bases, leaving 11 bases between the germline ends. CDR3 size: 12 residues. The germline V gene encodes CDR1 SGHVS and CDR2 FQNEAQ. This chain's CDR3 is CASSAAITPQHF. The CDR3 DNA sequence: TGTGCCAGCAGCGCCGCCATAACGCCCCAGCATTTT. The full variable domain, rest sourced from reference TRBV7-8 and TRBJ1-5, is GAGVSQSPRYKVAKRGQDVALRCDPISGHVSLFWYQQALGQGPEFLTYFQNEAQLDKSGLPSDRFFAERPEGSVSTLKIQRTQQEDSAVYLCASSAAITPQHFGDGTRLSIL.

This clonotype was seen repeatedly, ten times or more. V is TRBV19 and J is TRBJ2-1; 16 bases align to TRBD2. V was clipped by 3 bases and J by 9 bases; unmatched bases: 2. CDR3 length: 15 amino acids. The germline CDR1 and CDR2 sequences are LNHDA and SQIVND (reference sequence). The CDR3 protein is CASSMGLAGGLEQFF. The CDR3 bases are TGTGCCAGTAGTATGGGACTAGCGGGAGGGCTTGAGCAGTTCTTC.

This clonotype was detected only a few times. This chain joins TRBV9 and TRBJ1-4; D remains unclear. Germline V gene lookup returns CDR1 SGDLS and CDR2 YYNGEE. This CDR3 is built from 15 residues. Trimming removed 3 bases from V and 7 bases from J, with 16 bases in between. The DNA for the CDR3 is TGTGCCAGCAGCGCGTCGCCGGGCGTGGGTGAAAAACTGTTTTTT. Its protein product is CASSASPGVGEKLFF.

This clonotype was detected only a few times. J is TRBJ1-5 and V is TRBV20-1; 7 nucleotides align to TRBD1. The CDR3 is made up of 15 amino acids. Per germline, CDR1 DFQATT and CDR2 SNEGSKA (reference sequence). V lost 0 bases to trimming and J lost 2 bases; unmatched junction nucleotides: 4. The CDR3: CSARDLGTGNQPQHF. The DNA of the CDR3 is TGCAGTGCTAGAGATCTTGGGACAGGCAATCAGCCCCAGCATTTT.

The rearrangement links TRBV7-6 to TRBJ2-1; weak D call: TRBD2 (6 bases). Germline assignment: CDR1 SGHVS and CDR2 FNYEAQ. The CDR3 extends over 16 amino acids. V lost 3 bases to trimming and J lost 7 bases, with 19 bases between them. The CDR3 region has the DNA TGTGCCAGCAGCTTTACCCCGGGACTCCCGGGAAATGAGCAGTTCTTC. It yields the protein CASSFTPGLPGNEQFF.

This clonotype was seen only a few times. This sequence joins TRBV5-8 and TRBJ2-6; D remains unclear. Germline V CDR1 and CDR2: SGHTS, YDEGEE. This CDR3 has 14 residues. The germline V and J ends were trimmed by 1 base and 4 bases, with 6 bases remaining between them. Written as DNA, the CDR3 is TGTGCCAGCAGCTTGCCCTTAGGGGCCAACGTCCTGACTTTC. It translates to CASSLPLGANVLTF.

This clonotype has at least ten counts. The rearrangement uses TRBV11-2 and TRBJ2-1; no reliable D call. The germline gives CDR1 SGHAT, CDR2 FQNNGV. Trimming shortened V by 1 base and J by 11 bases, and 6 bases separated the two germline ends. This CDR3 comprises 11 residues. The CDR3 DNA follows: TGTGCCAGCAGCTTAGTGGAGAAGCAGTTCTTC. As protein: CASSLVEKQFF.

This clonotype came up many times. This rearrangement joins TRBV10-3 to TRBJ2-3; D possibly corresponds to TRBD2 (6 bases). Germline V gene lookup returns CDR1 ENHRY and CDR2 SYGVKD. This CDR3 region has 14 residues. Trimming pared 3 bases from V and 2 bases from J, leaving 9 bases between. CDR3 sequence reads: CAISDILATDTQYF. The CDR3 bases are TGTGCCATCAGTGACATACTAGCCACAGATACGCAGTATTTT.

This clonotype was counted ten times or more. In DNA form, the CDR3 reads TGTGCCAGCAGCCCAGGGAGCTACTATGGCTACACCTTC. It codes for CASSPGSYYGYTF. The chain couples TRBV7-8 to TRBJ1-2; D possibly corresponds to TRBD1 (5 bases). The length of the CDR3 is 13 residues. The germline CDR1 and CDR2 sequences are SGHVS and FQNEAQ. V was clipped by 5 bases and J by 3 bases, with 10 bases between them.

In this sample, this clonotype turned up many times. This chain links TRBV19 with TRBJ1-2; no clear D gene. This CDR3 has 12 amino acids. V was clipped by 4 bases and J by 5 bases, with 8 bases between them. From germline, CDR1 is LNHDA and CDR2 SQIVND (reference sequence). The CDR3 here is CASSTDRYGYTF. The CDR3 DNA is TGTGCCAGTAGTACGGACCGATATGGCTACACCTTC. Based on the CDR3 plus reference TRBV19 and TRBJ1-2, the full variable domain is DGGITQSPKYLFRKEGQNVTLSCEQNLNHDAMYWYRQDPGQGLRLIYYSQIVNDFQKGDIAEGYSVSREKKESFPLTVTSAQKNPTAFYLCASSTDRYGYTFGSGTRLTVV.

CDR3 in amino acids: CASSVAASGRNEQYF. The CDR3 DNA follows: TGTGCCAGCAGCGTAGCGGCTAGCGGGAGGAACGAGCAGTACTTC. The chain uses TRBV9 and TRBJ2-7; 11 bases agree with TRBD2. This CDR3 has 15 amino acids. V shed 0 bases and J 5 bases; nucleotides not matched to a gene: 4. CDR1 is SGDLS, CDR2 YYNGEE, per germline.